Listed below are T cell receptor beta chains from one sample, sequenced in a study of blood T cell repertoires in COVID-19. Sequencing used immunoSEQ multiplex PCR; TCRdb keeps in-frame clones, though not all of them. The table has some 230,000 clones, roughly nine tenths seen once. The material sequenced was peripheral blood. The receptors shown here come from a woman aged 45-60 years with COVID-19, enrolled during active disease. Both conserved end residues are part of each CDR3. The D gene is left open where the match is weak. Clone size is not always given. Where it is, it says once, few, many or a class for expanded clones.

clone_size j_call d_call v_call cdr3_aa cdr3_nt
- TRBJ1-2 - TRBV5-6 CASTSRDSDYGYTF TGTGCCAGCACTTCCAGGGATTCAGACTATGGCTACACCTTC
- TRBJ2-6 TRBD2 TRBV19 CASSARGGTGANVLTF TGTGCCAGTAGTGCACGCGGGGGGACTGGGGCCAACGTCCTGACTTTC
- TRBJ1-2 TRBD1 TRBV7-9 CASSATGQGLDGYTF TGTGCCAGCAGCGCCACCGGACAGGGACTTGATGGCTACACCTTC
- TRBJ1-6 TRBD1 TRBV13 CASSLQGGNSPLHF TGTGCCAGCAGCTTACAGGGGGGTAATTCACCCCTCCACTTT
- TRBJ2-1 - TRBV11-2 CASSPVGQTYNEQFF TGTGCCAGCAGCCCAGTGGGGCAGACCTACAATGAGCAGTTCTTC
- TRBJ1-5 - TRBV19 CASSLAYQPQHF TGTGCCAGTAGTCTGGCATATCAGCCCCAGCATTTT
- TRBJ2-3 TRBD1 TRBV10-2 CASSNPDRGASTDTQYF TGCGCCAGCAGCAACCCGGACAGGGGCGCTAGCACAGATACGCAGTATTTT
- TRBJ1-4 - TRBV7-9 CASSSFGVDYEKLFF TGTGCCAGCAGCTCTTTCGGGGTGGACTATGAAAAACTGTTTTTT
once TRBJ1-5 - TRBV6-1 CASSEFLGAQHF TGTGCCAGCAGTGAATTTTTAGGGGCCCAGCATTTT
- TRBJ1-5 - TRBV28 CASSRQALSPNRPQHF TGTGCCAGCAGTCGACAGGCCCTTAGCCCAAATCGGCCCCAGCATTTT